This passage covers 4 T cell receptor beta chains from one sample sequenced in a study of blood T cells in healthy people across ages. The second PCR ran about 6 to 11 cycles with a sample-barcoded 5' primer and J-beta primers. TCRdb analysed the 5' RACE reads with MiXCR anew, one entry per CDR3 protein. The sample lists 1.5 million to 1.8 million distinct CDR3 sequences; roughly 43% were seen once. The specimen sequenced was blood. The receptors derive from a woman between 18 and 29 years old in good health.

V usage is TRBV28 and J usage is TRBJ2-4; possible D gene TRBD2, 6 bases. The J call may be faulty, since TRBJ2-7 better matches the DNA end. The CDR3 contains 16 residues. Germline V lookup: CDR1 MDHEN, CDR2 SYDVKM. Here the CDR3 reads CASRGDSHPLRYEQYF. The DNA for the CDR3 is TGTGCCAGCAGGGGGGACTCGCATCCCCTTAGATACGAGCAGTACTTC.

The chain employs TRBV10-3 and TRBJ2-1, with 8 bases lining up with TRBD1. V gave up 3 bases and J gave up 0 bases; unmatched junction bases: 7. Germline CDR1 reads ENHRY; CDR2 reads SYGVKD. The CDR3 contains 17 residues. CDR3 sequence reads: CAISDRTGKGSYNEQFF. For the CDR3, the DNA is TGTGCCATCAGTGACCGGACAGGGAAAGGCTCCTACAATGAGCAGTTCTTC.

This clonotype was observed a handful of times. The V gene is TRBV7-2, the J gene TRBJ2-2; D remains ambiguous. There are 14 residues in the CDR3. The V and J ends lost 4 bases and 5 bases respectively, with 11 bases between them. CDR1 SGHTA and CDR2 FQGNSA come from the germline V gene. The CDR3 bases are TGTGCCAGCAGCTATATTTCGCTGACCGGGGAGCTGTTTTTT. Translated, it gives CASSYISLTGELFF.

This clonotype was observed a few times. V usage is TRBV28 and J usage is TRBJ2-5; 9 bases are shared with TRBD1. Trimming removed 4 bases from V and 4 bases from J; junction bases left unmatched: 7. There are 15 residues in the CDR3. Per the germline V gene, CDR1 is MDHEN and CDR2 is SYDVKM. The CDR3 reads CASSSGDRVGETQYF. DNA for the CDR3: TGTGCCAGCAGTTCCGGGGACAGGGTAGGAGAGACCCAGTACTTC.